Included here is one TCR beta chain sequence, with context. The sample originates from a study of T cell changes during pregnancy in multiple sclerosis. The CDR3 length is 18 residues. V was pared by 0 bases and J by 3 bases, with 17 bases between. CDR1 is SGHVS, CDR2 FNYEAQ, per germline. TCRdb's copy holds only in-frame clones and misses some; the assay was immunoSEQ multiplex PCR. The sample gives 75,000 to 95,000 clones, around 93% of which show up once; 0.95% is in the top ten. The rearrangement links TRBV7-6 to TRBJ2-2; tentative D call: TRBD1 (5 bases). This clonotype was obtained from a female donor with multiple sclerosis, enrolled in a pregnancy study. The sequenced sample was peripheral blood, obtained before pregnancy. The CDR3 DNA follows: TGTGCCAGCAGCTTAGCGGGCGGTGGGGCGTCCGACACCGGGGAGCTGTTTTTT. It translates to CASSLAGGGASDTGELFF.